This T cell receptor beta chain was observed in a study of read filtering for tumor transcriptome and immune sequencing. Study background: Among patients, roughly 17 were male and some 15 female, aged about 45 to 85 (mean around 66). Revised staging placed fewer than ten patients in R-ISS I, roughly 16 in II, 6 or 7 in III.

From 350 to 500 ng of RNA, a library with molecular barcoded alpha/delta and beta/gamma adaptors was made. TCRdb recomputed calls from the reads with MiXCR, one row per CDR3 protein. Of about 90,000 distinct CDR3 sequences in the sample, 9% to 15% were seen once. CDR1 and CDR2 from the germline V gene are SGHRS and YFSETQ. V lost 2 bases and J lost 5; bases outside the gene matches: 2. The CDR3 is 15 amino acids. Study-level points and caveats: Single-read clonotypes: about 81.9% of IR-seq clonotypes (around 3.6% of reads), about 75% of RNA-seq clonotypes (44.6% of reads).

Sampling of bone marrow took place during active disease in every patient. In this sample, this clonotype turned up many times. Antigen: not known. V is TRBV5-1 and J is TRBJ2-2, with 11 bases that match TRBD2. Specimen: a population of CD138-negative cells sorted from bone marrow. The sequence was obtained from a donor at least 40 years old with multiple myeloma. The CDR3 DNA reads TGCGCCAGCAGCTTCGGGACTAGCGGAACCGGGGAGCTGTTTTTT. Its protein is CASSFGTSGTGELFF. The full variable domain, rest sourced from reference TRBV5-1 and TRBJ2-2, is KAGVTQTPRYLIKTRGQQVTLSCSPISGHRSVSWYQQTPGQGLQFLFEYFSETQRNKGNFPGRFSGRQFSNSRSEMNVSTLELGDSALYLCASSFGTSGTGELFFGEGSRLTVL.